The 9 T cell receptor beta chains reported below all come from one sample, sequenced in a study of beta chain features in type 1 diabetes. Their cognate antigens are unknown. Expressed TCRB transcripts got sequenced, as all isolated RNA was reverse transcribed. The assay was immunoSEQ multiplex PCR, and TCRdb's table has in-frame clones only and misses some. Among fewer than 400,000 clones, about a tenth were seen once, and the ten largest hold roughly 1%. Notes on the study in general: Researchers report that Type 1 diabetes patients had moderately but significantly shorter TCRB CDR3s across all four CD4+ subsets.

The sequenced sample consisted of central memory CD4+ T cells from blood. Receptors originate from a man aged 25 to 40 with type 1 diabetes.

The chain combines TRBV7-2 with TRBJ2-7; no clear D gene. V was clipped by 7 bases and J by 0 bases, with 13 bases between them. The CDR3 spans 14 residues. From germline, CDR1 is SGHTA and CDR2 FQGNSA. The DNA of the CDR3 is TGTGCCAGCACCCCCGGCAGAAGCTCCTACGAGCAGTACTTC. Translated: CASTPGRSSYEQYF. Combining the CDR3 with reference TRBV7-2 and TRBJ2-7 gives the whole variable domain GAGVSQSPSNKVTEKGKDVELRCDPISGHTALYWYRQSLGQGLEFLIYFQGNSAPDKSGLPSDRFSAERTGGSVSTLTIQRTQQEDSAVYLCASTPGRSSYEQYFGPGTRLTVT.

This clone was detected a few times. The chain has TRBV9 and TRBJ2-3, with 11 bases that match TRBD2. The trim removed 2 bases at V and 9 bases at J, leaving 8 bases unmatched. This CDR3 is 15 amino acids long. Germline values: CDR1 SGDLS, CDR2 YYNGEE. This CDR3 is CASSVRPTSGATQYF. The CDR3 bases are TGTGCCAGCAGCGTCCGTCCGACTAGCGGGGCGACGCAGTATTTT.

This rearrangement joins TRBV7-9 to TRBJ1-5, with TRBD1 identical over 7 bases. V trimming: 1 base; J trimming: 3 bases; junction bases outside the gene matches: 9. Germline V CDR1 and CDR2: SEHNR, FQNEAQ (reference sequence). This CDR3 has 17 amino acids. The CDR3 DNA sequence: TGTGCCAGCAGCTTAGGGTTACATAGGGGGCCCAATCAGCCCCAGCATTTT. Its protein product is CASSLGLHRGPNQPQHF.

The J gene is TRBJ2-3, the V gene TRBV5-1; TRBD2 is a possible D gene (6 bases). The CDR3 contains 13 residues. CDR1 is SGHRS, CDR2 YFSETQ, per germline. V lost 4 bases to trimming and J lost 5 bases, with 11 bases between them. In DNA, the CDR3 is TGCGCCAGCAGCAGGACGCGGGGAGATACGCAGTATTTT. Translated, it gives CASSRTRGDTQYF.

J is TRBJ1-2 and V is TRBV9; TRBD1 matches 7 bases. Germline V gene data show CDR1 as SGDLS and CDR2 as YYNGEE. The CDR3 extends over 13 amino acids. The V and J ends lost 3 bases and 8 bases, in that order; junction bases with no gene match: 7. This chain's CDR3 is CASSARQGGGYTF. In DNA form, the CDR3 reads TGTGCCAGCAGCGCCAGACAGGGCGGAGGCTACACCTTC.

V usage is TRBV6-6 and J usage is TRBJ2-7; D ambiguous. V shed 4 bases and J shed 5 bases, with 9 bases lying between them. Germline V gene data show CDR1 as MNHNY and CDR2 as SVGAGI (reference sequence). This CDR3 has 12 residues. Here the CDR3 DNA reads TGTGCCAGCAGTTTGCCCCTTGACGAGCAGTACTTC. Translating it yields CASSLPLDEQYF.

This clone turned up a few times. This rearrangement joins TRBV5-5 to TRBJ2-3, with 7 bases lining up with TRBD2. Germline assignment: CDR1 SGHKS and CDR2 YYEKEE (reference sequence). CDR3 length equals 14 residues. The J segment lost 1 base and the V segment lost 5 bases, leaving 4 bases of the junction unmatched. For the CDR3, the DNA is TGTGCCAGCAGACTAGCGTATCGCACAGATACGCAGTATTTT. Protein: CASRLAYRTDTQYF.

This clone was found a few times. A single base separates this from a much larger clone, so it may be a read error. The chain recombines TRBV27 with TRBJ2-5, with TRBD1 as a possible D gene (6 bases). Gene TRBJ2-7 matches the end of the DNA better, so the J call may be wrong. From germline, CDR1 is MNHEY and CDR2 SMNVEV (reference sequence). CDR3 length: 14 residues. The CDR3 sequence is CASSPRQVAYEQYF. CDR3 DNA sequence: TGTGCCAGCAGTCCTAGACAGGTGGCCTACGAGCAGTACTTC.

The chain employs TRBV29-1 and TRBJ1-4, with TRBD1 matching 11 bases. CDR1 is SQVTM and CDR2 is ANQGSEA in the germline V gene. The CDR3 has 13 amino acids. Trimming cost V 7 bases and J 8 bases; bases outside gene matches: 6. CDR3 sequence reads: CSAQGQGGEKLFF. The CDR3 DNA follows: TGCAGCGCCCAGGGACAGGGGGGAGAAAAACTGTTTTTT.